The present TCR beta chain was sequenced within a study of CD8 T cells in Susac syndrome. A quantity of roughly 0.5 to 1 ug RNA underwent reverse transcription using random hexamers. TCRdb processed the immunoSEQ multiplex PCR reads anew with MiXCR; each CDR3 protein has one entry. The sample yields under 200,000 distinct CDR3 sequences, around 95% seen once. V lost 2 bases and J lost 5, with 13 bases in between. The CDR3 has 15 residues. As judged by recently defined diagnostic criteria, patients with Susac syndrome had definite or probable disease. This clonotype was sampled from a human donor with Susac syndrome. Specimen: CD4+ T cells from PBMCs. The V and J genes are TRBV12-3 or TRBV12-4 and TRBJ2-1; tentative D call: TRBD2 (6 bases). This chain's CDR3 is CASSLFSGFDNEQFF. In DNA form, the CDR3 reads TGTGCCAGCAGTTTATTTAGCGGTTTCGACAATGAGCAGTTCTTC.